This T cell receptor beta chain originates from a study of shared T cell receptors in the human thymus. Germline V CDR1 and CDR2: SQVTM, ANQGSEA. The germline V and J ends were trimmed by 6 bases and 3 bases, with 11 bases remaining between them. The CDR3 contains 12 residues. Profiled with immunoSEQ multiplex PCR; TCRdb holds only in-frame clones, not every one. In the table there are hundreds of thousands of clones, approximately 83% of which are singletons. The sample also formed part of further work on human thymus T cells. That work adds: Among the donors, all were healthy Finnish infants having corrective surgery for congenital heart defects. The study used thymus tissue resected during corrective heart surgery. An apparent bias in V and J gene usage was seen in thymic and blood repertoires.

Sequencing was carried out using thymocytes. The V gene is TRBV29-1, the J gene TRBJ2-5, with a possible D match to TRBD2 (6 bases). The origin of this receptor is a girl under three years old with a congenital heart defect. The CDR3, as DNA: TGCAGCGTCTCTTGGGGGGAAGAGACCCAGTACTTC. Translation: CSVSWGEETQYF.